The T cell receptor beta chain described here comes from a study of CD8 T cells in Susac syndrome. After extraction with the RNeasy kit, about 0.45 to 1 ug of the RNA was reverse transcribed using random hexamers. An immunoSEQ multiplex PCR amplified TCR beta CDR3 over 54 Vbeta and 13 Jbeta. From the immunoSEQ multiplex PCR reads, TCRdb called clonotypes with MiXCR, one entry per CDR3 protein. Altogether about 300,000 distinct CDR3 sequences are present, 65% to 90% being singletons, with the ten largest covering around 0.22%. High-throughput TCR beta sequencing covered peripheral CD8+ and CD4+ T cells. The study used treatment-naive patients who had stable or active relapsing-remitting disease as multiple sclerosis controls. Negative magnetic isolation gave CD8+ and CD4+ cells; FACS enriched CD8+ TEMRA. This clonotype was seen more than once but under ten times. Mismatch with germline at one junction end may stem from a read error.

The CDR3 loop spans 14 amino acids. CDR1 is SEHNR and CDR2 is FQNEAQ in the germline V gene (reference sequence). The receptor was derived from a human donor with multiple sclerosis. Sequencing input: CD8+ T cells from PBMCs. V is TRBV7-9 and J is TRBJ1-5; 8 bases fit TRBD1. Written as DNA, the CDR3 is TGTGCCAGCAGTTTAGGACAGGGAGACCAGCCCCAGCATTTT. Amino acid sequence: CASSLGQGDQPQHF. Looking up the rest from reference TRBV7-9 and TRBJ1-5 gives the full variable domain: DTGVSQNPRHKITKRGQNVTFRCDPISEHNRLYWYRQTLGQGPEFLTYFQNEAQLEKSRLLSDRFSAERPKGSFSTLEIQRTEQGDSAMYLCASSLGQGDQPQHFGDGTRLSIL.